These T cell receptor beta chains were read from a single sample in a study of cytomegalovirus exposure and HLA in healthy donors. Sequencing was performed with immunoSEQ multiplex PCR; in TCRdb, only in-frame clones are kept and a portion is missing. Among approximately 93,000 clones, over 65% were seen once, and the ten largest hold over 3%. The sequenced sample consisted of PBMCs. The receptors shown here come from a man over 45 in good health and CMV-seronegative. Both conserved end residues are part of each CDR3. The D gene is left open where the match is weak. Clone size is given for some rows only: seen once, a few or many times, or a class if the clone is expanded.

TRBV4-2,-,-,TRBJ1-2,CASSQDSGRQTNYGYTF,TGTGCCAGCAGCCAAGATAGCGGTCGACAGACTAACTATGGCTACACCTTC
TRBV11-3,-,-,TRBJ2-1,CASSSGTQTYNEQFF,TGTGCCAGCAGCTCCGGGACACAGACCTACAATGAGCAGTTCTTC
TRBV7-2,-,TRBD1,TRBJ1-5,CASSLTGQKNQPQHF,TGTGCCAGCAGCTTGACGGGACAGAAAAATCAGCCCCAGCATTTT
TRBV7-9,-,TRBD2,TRBJ2-7,CASSSGSGTYEQYF,TGTGCCAGCAGTTCAGGTAGCGGGACCTACGAGCAGTACTTC
TRBV10-3,-,TRBD1,TRBJ1-5,CAISGGQGYNQPQHF,TGTGCCATCAGTGGGGGACAGGGGTACAATCAGCCCCAGCATTTT
TRBV4-2,-,-,TRBJ2-2,CASSRLGEELFF,TGTGCCAGCAGCCGCCTAGGAGAAGAGCTGTTTTTT
TRBV7-9,-,TRBD2,TRBJ2-6,CASRGGSGANVLTF,TGTGCCAGCCGGGGAGGGTCTGGGGCCAACGTCCTGACTTTC
TRBV9,-,TRBD2,TRBJ2-5,CASSVGLAGGRAAQYF,TGTGCCAGCAGCGTAGGACTAGCGGGGGGGAGGGCGGCCCAGTACTTC
TRBV27,-,-,TRBJ2-5,CASSRLGDEETQYF,TGTGCCAGCAGTCGGCTCGGGGATGAAGAGACCCAGTACTTC
TRBV5-8,few,-,TRBJ2-3,CASSLGQVTDTQYF,TGTGCCAGCAGCTTGGGACAGGTCACAGATACGCAGTATTTT
TRBV6-6,-,-,TRBJ1-5,CASCSDQPQHF,TGTGCCAGCTGCTCGGATCAGCCCCAGCATTTT
TRBV7-2,-,TRBD1,TRBJ2-7,CASSSSGTGSFYEQYF,TGTGCCAGCAGCTCTAGTGGGACAGGGTCCTTCTACGAGCAGTACTTC
TRBV28,-,TRBD1,TRBJ2-7,CASSGTGKLHEQYF,TGTGCCAGCAGCGGGACAGGGAAACTCCACGAGCAGTACTTC
TRBV27,-,-,TRBJ2-4,CASSLRDEGAKNIQYF,TGTGCCAGCAGTTTACGAGACGAGGGAGCCAAAAACATTCAGTACTTC
TRBV11-3,-,TRBD1,TRBJ2-7,CASSRGQGAYEQYF,TGTGCCAGCAGTAGGGGACAGGGGGCCTACGAGCAGTACTTC